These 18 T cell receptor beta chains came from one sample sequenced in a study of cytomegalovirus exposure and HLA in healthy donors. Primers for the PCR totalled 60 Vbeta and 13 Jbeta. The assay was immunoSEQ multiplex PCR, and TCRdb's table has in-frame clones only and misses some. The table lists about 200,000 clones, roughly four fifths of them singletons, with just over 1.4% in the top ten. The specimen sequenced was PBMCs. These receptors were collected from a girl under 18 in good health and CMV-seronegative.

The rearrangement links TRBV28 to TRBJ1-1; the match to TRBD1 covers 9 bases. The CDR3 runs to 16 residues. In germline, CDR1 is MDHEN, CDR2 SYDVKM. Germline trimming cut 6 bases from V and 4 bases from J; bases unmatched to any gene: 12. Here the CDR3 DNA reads TGTGCCAGCAGCTCACAGGGGGCGGACACCGGCACTGAAGCTTTCTTT. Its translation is CASSSQGADTGTEAFF.

The CDR3 DNA follows: TGTGCCAGCAGTTACGGGACTAGCGACAACGAGCAGTACTTC. This gives the protein CASSYGTSDNEQYF. The chain combines TRBV6-6 with TRBJ2-7; 10 nucleotides match TRBD2. The CDR3 extends over 14 amino acids. The junction had 3 bases not matched to a gene; V was cut back by 2 bases and J by 5 bases. Germline V CDR1 and CDR2: MNHNY, SVGAGI (reference sequence).

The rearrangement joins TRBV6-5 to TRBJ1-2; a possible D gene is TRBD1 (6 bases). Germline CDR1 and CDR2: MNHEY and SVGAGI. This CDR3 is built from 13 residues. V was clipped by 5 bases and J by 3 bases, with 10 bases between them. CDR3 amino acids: CASSQGFYYGYTF. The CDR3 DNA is TGTGCCAGCAGTCAGGGGTTTTACTATGGCTACACCTTC.

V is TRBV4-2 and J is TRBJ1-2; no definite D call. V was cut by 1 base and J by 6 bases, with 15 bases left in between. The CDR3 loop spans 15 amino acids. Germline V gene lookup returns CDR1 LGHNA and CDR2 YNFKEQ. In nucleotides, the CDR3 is TGTGCCAGCAGCCAAGGGATTAGCGGAGTTAATGGCTACACCTTC. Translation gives CASSQGISGVNGYTF.

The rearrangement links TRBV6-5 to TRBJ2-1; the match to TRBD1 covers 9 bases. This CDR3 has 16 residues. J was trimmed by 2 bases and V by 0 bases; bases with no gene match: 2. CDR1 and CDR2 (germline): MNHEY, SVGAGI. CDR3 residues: CASSYSRTGAYNEQFF. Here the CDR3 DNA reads TGTGCCAGCAGTTACTCGCGGACAGGGGCCTACAATGAGCAGTTCTTC.

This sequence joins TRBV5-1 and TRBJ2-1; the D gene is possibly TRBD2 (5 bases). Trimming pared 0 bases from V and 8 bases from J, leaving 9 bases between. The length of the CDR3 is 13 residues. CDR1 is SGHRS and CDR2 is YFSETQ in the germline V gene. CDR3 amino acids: CASSLVRGDEQFF. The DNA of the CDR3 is TGCGCCAGCAGCTTGGTCCGGGGTGATGAGCAGTTCTTC.

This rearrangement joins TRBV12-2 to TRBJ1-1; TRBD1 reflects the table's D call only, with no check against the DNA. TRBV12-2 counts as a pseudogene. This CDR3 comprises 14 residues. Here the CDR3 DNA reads TGTGCAAGTCGCTTACACAGTGGGAACACTGAAGCTTTCTTT. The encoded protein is CASRLHSGNTEAFF.

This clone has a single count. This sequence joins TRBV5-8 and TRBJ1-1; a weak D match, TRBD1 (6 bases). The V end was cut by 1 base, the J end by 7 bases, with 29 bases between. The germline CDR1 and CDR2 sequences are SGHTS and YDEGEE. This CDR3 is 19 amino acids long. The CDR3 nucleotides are TGTGCCAGCAGCTTGCGCGGCGGGGGGCCCGACCTTTTTGTTGGTGAAGCTTTCTTT. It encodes CASSLRGGGPDLFVGEAFF.

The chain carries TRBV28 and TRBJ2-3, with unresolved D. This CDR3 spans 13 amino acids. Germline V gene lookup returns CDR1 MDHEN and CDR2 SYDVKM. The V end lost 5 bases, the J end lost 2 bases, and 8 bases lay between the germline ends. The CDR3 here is CASSPPSTDTQYF. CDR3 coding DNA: TGTGCCAGCAGTCCCCCCTCCACAGATACGCAGTATTTT. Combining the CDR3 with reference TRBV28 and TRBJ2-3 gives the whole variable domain DVKVTQSSRYLVKRTGEKVFLECVQDMDHENMFWYRQDPGLGLRLIYFSYDVKMKEKGDIPEGYSVSREKKERFSLILESASTNQTSMYLCASSPPSTDTQYFGPGTRLTVL.

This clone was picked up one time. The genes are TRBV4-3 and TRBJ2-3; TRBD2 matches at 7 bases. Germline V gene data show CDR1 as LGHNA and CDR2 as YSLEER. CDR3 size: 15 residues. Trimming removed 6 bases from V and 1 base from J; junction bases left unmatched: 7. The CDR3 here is CASSVLLAGTDTQYF. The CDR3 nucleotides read TGCGCCAGCAGTGTACTCCTAGCGGGCACAGATACGCAGTATTTT.

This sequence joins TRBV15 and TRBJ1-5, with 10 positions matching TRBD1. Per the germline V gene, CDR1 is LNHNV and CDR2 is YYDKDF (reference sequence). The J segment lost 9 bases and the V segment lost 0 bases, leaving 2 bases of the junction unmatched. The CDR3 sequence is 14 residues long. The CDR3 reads CATSRDGDRGPQHF. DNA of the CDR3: TGTGCCACCAGCAGAGATGGGGACAGGGGGCCCCAGCATTTT.

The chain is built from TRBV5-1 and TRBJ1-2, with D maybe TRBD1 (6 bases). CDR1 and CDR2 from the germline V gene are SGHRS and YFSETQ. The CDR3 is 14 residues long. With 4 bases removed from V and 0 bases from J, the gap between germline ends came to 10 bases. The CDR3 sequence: CASSRTATNYGYTF. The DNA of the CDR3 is TGCGCCAGCAGCCGGACAGCAACTAACTATGGCTACACCTTC.

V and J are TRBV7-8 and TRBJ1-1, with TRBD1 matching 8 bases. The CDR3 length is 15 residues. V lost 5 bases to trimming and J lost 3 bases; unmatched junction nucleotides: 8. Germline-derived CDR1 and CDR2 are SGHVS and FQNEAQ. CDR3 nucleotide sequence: TGTGCCAGCAGCCGGACAGGGATTTTACACACTGAAGCTTTCTTT. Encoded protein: CASSRTGILHTEAFF.

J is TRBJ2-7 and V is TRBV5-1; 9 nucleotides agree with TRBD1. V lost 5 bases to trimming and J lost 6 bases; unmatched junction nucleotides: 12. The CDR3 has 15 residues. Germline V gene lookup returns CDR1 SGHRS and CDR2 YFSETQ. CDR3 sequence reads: CASSRLLGQGGEQYF. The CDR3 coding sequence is TGCGCCAGCAGTCGCCTGTTGGGACAGGGCGGCGAGCAGTACTTC.

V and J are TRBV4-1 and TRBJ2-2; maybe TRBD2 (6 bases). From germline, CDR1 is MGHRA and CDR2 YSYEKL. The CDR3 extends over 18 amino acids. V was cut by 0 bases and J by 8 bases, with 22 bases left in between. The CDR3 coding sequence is TGCGCCAGCAGCCAAGATAGAGTTGACATGGGGGGTTTTGGGGAGCTGTTTTTT. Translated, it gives CASSQDRVDMGGFGELFF.

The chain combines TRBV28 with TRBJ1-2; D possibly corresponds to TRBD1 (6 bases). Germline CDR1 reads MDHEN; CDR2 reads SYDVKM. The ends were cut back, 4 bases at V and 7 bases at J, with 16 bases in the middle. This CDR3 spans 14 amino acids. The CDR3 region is CASSSTRGSVGYTF. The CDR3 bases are TGTGCCAGCAGTTCGACCAGGGGCTCAGTTGGCTACACCTTC.

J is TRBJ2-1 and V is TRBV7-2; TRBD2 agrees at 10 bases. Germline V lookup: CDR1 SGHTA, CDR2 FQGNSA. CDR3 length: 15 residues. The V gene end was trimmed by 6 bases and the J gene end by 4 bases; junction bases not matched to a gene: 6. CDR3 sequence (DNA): TGTGCCAGCAGGTTACTAGCGGGGTCATACAATGAGCAGTTCTTC. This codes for CASRLLAGSYNEQFF.

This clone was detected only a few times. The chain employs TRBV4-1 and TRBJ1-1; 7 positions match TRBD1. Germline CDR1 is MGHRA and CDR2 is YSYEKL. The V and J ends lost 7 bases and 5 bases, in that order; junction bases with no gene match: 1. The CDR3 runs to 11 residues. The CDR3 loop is CASTGGTEAFF. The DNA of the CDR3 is TGCGCCAGCACAGGGGGGACTGAAGCTTTCTTT.